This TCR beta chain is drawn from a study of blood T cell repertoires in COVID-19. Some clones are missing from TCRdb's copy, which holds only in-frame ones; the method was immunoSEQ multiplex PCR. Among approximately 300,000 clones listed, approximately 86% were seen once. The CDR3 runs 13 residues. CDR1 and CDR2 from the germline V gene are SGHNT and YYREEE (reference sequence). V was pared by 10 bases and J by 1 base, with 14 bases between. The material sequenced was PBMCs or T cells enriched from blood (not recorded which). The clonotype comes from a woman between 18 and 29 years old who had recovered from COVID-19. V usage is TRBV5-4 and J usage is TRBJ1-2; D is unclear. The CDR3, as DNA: TGTGCCGGCAAGCACGGCGGTAACTATGGCTACACCTTC. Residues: CAGKHGGNYGYTF.